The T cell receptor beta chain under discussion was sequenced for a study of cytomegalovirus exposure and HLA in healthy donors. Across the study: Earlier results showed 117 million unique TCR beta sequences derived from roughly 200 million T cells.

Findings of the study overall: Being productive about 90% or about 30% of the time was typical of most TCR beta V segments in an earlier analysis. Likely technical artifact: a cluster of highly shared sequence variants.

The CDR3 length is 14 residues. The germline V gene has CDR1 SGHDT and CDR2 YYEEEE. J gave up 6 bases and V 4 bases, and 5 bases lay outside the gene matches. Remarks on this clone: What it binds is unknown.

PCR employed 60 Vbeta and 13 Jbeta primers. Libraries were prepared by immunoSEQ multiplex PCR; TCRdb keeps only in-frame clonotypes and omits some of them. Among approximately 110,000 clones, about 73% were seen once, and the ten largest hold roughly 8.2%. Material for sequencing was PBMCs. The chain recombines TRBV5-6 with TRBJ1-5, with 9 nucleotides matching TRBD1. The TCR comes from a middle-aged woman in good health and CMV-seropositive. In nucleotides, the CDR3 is TGTGCCAGCAGCAACATACAGGGGGCTCAGCCCCAGCATTTT. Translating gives CASSNIQGAQPQHF.